This T cell receptor beta chain was sequenced during a study of shared clonotypes between healthy human individuals. Findings of the study overall: Non-shared clonotypes had lower generation probabilities than those shared by all four donors.

CD4+ cells underwent separation, giving CD45RA+ naive and CD45RA-negative memory subsets. Concerning this clone: Its cognate antigen is unknown.

Samples underwent the assay at deep level. Libraries were prepared by immunoSEQ multiplex PCR; TCRdb keeps only in-frame clonotypes and omits some of them. This sample yields some 1.1 million clones, of which roughly 77% are seen a single time; approximately 0.95% belongs to the top ten. The sequenced sample was memory CD4+ T cells from PBMCs. Noted subset: CD45RA-negative fraction. The sequence was collected from a man between 18 and 29 years old in good health. Some clones in this sample may be carry-over from other donors' samples.

CDR3 sequence reads: CASRTAWYEQYF. The DNA for the CDR3 is TGTGCCTCAAGGACAGCATGGTACGAGCAGTACTTC. The chain is built from TRBV30 and TRBJ2-5, with D possibly being TRBD1 (6 bases). The J call is in doubt because the DNA end fits TRBJ2-7 better. Germline loops: CDR1 GTSNPN, CDR2 SVGIG (reference sequence). This CDR3 has 12 amino acids.